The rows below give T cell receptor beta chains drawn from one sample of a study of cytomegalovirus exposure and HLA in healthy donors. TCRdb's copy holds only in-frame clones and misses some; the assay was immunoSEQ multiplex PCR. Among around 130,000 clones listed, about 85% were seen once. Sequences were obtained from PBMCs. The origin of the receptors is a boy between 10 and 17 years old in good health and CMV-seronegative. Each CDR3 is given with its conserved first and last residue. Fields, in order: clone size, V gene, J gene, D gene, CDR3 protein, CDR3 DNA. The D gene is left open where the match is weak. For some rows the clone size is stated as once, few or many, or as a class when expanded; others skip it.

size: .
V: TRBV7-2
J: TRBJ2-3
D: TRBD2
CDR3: CASSLNFLAAGTDTQYF
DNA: TGTGCCAGCAGCTTAAATTTTCTAGCGGCGGGCACAGATACGCAGTATTTT

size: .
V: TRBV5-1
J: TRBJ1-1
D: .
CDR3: CASSVATQNTEAFF
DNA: TGCGCCAGCAGCGTAGCGACTCAGAACACTGAAGCTTTCTTT

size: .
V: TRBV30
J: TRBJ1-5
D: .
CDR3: CAWNGPGNQPQHF
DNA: TGTGCCTGGAATGGGCCAGGGAATCAGCCCCAGCATTTT

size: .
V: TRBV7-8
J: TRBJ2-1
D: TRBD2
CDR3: CASSLVLAGVYDDQFF
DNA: TGTGCCAGCAGCTTAGTTCTCGCGGGAGTTTACGATGACCAGTTCTTC

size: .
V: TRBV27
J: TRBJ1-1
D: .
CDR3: CASSSPTGIITEAFF
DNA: TGTGCCAGCAGTTCACCGACAGGAATTATTACTGAAGCTTTCTTT

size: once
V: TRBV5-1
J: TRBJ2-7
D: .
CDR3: CASRQGSYEQYF
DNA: TGCGCCAGCAGGCAGGGCTCCTACGAGCAGTACTTC

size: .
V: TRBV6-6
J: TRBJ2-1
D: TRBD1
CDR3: CASSPTGGVNEQFF
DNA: TGTGCCAGCAGTCCGACAGGGGGCGTAAATGAGCAGTTCTTC

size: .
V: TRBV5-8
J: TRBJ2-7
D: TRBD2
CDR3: CASSNPWTSGTPSSYEQYF
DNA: TGTGCCAGCAGCAACCCCTGGACTAGCGGGACCCCCAGCTCCTACGAGCAGTACTTC

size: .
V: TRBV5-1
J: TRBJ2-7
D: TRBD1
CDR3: CASRHRDREAEQYF
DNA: TGCGCCAGTCGTCACCGGGACAGGGAAGCCGAGCAGTACTTC

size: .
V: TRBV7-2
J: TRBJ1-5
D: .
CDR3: CASSLGGANQPQHF
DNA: TGTGCCAGCAGCTTAGGGGGAGCCAATCAGCCCCAGCATTTT

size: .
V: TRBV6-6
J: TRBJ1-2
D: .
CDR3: CASSSYRGGRYGYPF
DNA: TGTGCCAGCAGTTCTTATCGTGGGGGCCGATATGGCTACCCCTTC

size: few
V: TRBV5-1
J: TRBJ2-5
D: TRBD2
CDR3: CASSRLAGYQETQYF
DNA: TGCGCCAGCAGCAGACTAGCGGGGTACCAAGAGACCCAGTACTTC

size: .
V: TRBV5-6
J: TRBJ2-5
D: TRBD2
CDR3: CASAGRDGGQETQYF
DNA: TGTGCCAGCGCGGGGAGGGATGGCGGCCAAGAGACCCAGTACTTC

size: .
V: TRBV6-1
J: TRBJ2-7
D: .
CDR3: CASSVRWGQTYEQYF
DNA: TGTGCCAGCAGTGTGCGTTGGGGGCAAACCTACGAGCAGTACTTC

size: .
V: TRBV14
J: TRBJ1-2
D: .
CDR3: CASSPGGTFYTF
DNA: TGTGCCAGCAGCCCGGGGGGGACGTTCTACACCTTC

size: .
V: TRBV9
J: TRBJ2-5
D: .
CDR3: CASSVGSAETQYF
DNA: TGTGCCAGCAGCGTTGGCAGCGCAGAGACCCAGTACTTC

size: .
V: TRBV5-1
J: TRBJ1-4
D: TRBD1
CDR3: CASSLQGKDEKLFF
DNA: TGCGCCAGCAGCTTACAGGGGAAGGATGAAAAACTGTTTTTT

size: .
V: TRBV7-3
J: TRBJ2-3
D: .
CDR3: CASSPGTSTDTQYF
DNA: TGTGCCAGCAGCCCCGGGACTAGCACAGATACGCAGTATTTT

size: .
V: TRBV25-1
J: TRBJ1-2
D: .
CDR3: CASSASGGYTF
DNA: TGTGCCAGCAGTGCGTCTGGCGGCTACACCTTC

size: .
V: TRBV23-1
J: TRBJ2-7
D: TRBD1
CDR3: CASSPPGQGLGEQYF
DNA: TGCGCCAGCAGTCCGCCGGGACAGGGGCTTGGCGAGCAGTACTTC

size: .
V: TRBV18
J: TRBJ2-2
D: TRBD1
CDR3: CASSSGQGGITGELFF
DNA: TGTGCCAGCTCTTCCGGACAGGGTGGCATCACCGGGGAGCTGTTTTTT

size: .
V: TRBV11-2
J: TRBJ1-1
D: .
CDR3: CASSLTPNTEAFF
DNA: TGTGCCAGCAGCCTGACACCGAACACTGAAGCTTTCTTT

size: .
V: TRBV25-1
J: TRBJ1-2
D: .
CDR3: CASSQRGGYTF
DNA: TGTGCCAGCAGCCAAAGAGGTGGCTACACCTTC

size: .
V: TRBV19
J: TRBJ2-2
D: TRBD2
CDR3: CASSRGAGGLTGELFF
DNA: TGTGCCAGTAGTCGAGGGGCGGGAGGCCTCACCGGGGAGCTGTTTTTT

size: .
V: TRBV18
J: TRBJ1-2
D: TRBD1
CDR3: CASSPGTVSNYGYTF
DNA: TGTGCCAGCTCACCCGGGACAGTTTCAAACTATGGCTACACCTTC

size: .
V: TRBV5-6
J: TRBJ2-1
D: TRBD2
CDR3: CASSDGLASNEQFF
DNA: TGTGCCAGCAGCGATGGACTAGCCTCCAATGAGCAGTTCTTC

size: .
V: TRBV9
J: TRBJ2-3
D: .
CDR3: CASSVVGAGGFGAGNTDTQYF
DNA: TGTGCCAGCAGCGTCGTGGGAGCAGGGGGATTCGGCGCGGGGAACACAGATACGCAGTATTTT

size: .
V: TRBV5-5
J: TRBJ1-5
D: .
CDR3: CASAWHGAVNQPQHF
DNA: TGTGCCAGCGCTTGGCATGGGGCAGTCAATCAGCCCCAGCATTTT

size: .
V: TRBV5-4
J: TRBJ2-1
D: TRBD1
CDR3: CASSYGQGSYNEQFF
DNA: TGTGCCAGCAGCTATGGACAGGGCTCCTACAATGAGCAGTTCTTC

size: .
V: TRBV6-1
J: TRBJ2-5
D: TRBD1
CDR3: CASSSRTGGSETQYF
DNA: TGTGCCAGCAGCTCTCGGACAGGGGGGTCAGAGACCCAGTACTTC

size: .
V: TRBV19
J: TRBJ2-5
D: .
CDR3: CASSIQGPGEETQYF
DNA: TGTGCCAGTAGTATTCAGGGGCCCGGGGAAGAGACCCAGTACTTC

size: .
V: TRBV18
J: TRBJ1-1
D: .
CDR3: CASSPRPGRNTEAFF
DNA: TGTGCCAGCTCGCCTAGACCCGGGAGGAACACTGAAGCTTTCTTT

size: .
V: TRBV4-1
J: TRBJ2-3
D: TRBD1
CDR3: CASSRGTEDTQYF
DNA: TGCGCCAGCAGCCGGGGGACAGAAGATACGCAGTATTTT

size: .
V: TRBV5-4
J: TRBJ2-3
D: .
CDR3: CASSPPGFTDTQYF
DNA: TGTGCCAGCAGCCCCCCGGGGTTCACAGATACGCAGTATTTT

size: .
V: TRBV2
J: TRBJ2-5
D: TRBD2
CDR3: CASRESGLAIETQYF
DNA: TGTGCCAGCAGAGAGTCTGGACTAGCGATCGAGACCCAGTACTTC

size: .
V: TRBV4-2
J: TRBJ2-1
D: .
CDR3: CASSRERQFDNEQFF
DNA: TGTGCCAGCAGCCGAGAAAGACAGTTCGACAATGAGCAGTTCTTC

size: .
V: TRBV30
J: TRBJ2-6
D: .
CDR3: CAWSNGAASHSGANVLTF
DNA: TGTGCCTGGAGTAATGGGGCAGCAAGTCACTCTGGGGCCAACGTCCTGACTTTC

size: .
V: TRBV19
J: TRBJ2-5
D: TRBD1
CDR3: CASRGQYQETQYF
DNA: TGTGCCAGTAGGGGACAGTACCAAGAGACCCAGTACTTC

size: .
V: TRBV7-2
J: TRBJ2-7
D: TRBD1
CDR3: CASSLTSGTGSYEQYF
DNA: TGTGCCAGCAGCTTAACTTCCGGGACAGGTAGCTACGAGCAGTACTTC

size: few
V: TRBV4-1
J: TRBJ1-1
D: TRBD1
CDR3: CASSLGTDMNTEAFF
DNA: TGCGCCAGCAGCCTAGGGACAGATATGAACACTGAAGCTTTCTTT